This is a list of T cell receptor beta chains from one sample in a study of T cells in tuberculosis. Profiled with immunoSEQ multiplex PCR; TCRdb holds only in-frame clones, not every one. The profile shows about 34,000 clones, 80% to 95% of them singletons. This specimen consisted of PBMCs, obtained at tuberculosis diagnosis. These TCRs come from an adult with tuberculosis. Both conserved end residues are part of each CDR3. Each record gives: V gene, CDR3 length, J gene, CDR3 protein.

V gene: TRBV11-2
CDR3 length: 15
J gene: TRBJ2-5
CDR3 protein: CASSPRQGAEETQYF

V gene: TRBV11-2
CDR3 length: 14
J gene: TRBJ2-5
CDR3 protein: CASSETRGRETQYF

V gene: TRBV9
CDR3 length: 14
J gene: TRBJ2-1
CDR3 protein: CASTSGTSGNEQFF

V gene: TRBV19
CDR3 length: 13
J gene: TRBJ2-1
CDR3 protein: CASRDGGYNEQFF

V gene: TRBV10-3
CDR3 length: 14
J gene: TRBJ2-2
CDR3 protein: CAISESILSGELFF

V gene: TRBV27
CDR3 length: 14
J gene: TRBJ2-1
CDR3 protein: CASSLWGGSSEQFF

V gene: TRBV5-1
CDR3 length: 14
J gene: TRBJ2-4
CDR3 protein: CASSQTSGKDIQYF

V gene: TRBV5-1
CDR3 length: 12
J gene: TRBJ1-2
CDR3 protein: CASSLDRGGYTF

V gene: TRBV4-1
CDR3 length: 16
J gene: TRBJ2-7
CDR3 protein: CASSGGLARSSYEQYF

V gene: TRBV4-2
CDR3 length: 15
J gene: TRBJ2-7
CDR3 protein: CASSIGAGGDYEQYF

V gene: TRBV2
CDR3 length: 14
J gene: TRBJ2-2
CDR3 protein: CASKRGENTGELFF

V gene: TRBV2
CDR3 length: 14
J gene: TRBJ1-2
CDR3 protein: CASSELTAGMGYTF

V gene: TRBV7-9
CDR3 length: 16
J gene: TRBJ2-1
CDR3 protein: CASSSRTSGAYNEQFF

V gene: TRBV7-9
CDR3 length: 15
J gene: TRBJ2-1
CDR3 protein: CASSSGSGMHNEQFF

V gene: TRBV2
CDR3 length: 15
J gene: TRBJ1-5
CDR3 protein: CASRAGTPLLQPQHF

V gene: TRBV6-5
CDR3 length: 15
J gene: TRBJ1-1
CDR3 protein: CASSSPGGVNTEAFF

V gene: TRBV29-1
CDR3 length: 13
J gene: TRBJ1-1
CDR3 protein: CSVGGVSDTEAFF

V gene: TRBV7-9
CDR3 length: 15
J gene: TRBJ1-2
CDR3 protein: CASSFTMTGAAGYTF